What follows is one T cell receptor (beta chain) and its context. Assay: immunoSEQ multiplex PCR; the TCRdb copy retains only in-frame clones and omits some. The data show about 160,000 clones, 75% to 85% seen once. Adults between roughly 18 and 95 years of age took part from some 25 US areas. The data were obtained in a study of blood T cell repertoires in COVID-19. CDR1 SGHNT and CDR2 YENEEA come from the germline V gene. The CDR3 is 16 amino acids. J gave up 7 bases and V 0 bases, and 8 bases lay outside the gene matches. Input material: PBMCs or T cells enriched from blood (not recorded which). The rearrangement links TRBV11-3 to TRBJ2-1; 8 nucleotides line up with TRBD1. The clonotype originates from a woman aged 60-70 years who had recovered from COVID-19. The CDR3 region is CASSLESGGGENEQFF. As DNA, the CDR3 is TGTGCCAGCAGCTTAGAATCAGGGGGCGGCGAGAATGAGCAGTTCTTC.